These T cell receptor beta chains were read from a single sample in a study of CD8+CD57+ T cells in acquired aplastic anemia. Each CDR3 protein gets one entry after TCRdb re-called the reads with MiXCR. The sample lists about 420,000 distinct CDR3 sequences; about two thirds were seen once. The sequenced sample was sorted CD4+, CD8+, or CD8+CD57+ T cells (not recorded which) from PBMCs. The source of these receptors is a human donor in good health, serving as a control. The CDR3 runs from the conserved cysteine through the conserved F or W. D genes are given only for firm matches. Size tells how often a clone was seen (once, few, many) or the class of an expanded clone, and some rows leave it out.

once,.,TRBJ2-7,TRBV12-3/TRBV12-4,TGTGCCAGCAGCGTCCAGGGGTCCCACGAGCAGTACTTC,CASSVQGSHEQYF
.,.,TRBJ1-6,TRBV6-4,TGTGCCAGCAGTCCAACCGGGAGATCATATTCACCCCTCCACTTT,CASSPTGRSYSPLHF
many,.,TRBJ2-5,TRBV6-6,TGTGCCAGCAGTTACGTAAGCCCGAGTAGACAGACCCAGTACTTC,CASSYVSPSRQTQYF
.,.,TRBJ1-2,TRBV2,TGTGCCAGCAGTGCGGGGGGAGGCTATGGCTACACCTTC,CASSAGGGYGYTF
many,.,TRBJ1-1,TRBV19,TGTGCCAGTAGTATAGATCCGAGACAACCCATGAACACTGAAGCTTTCTTT,CASSIDPRQPMNTEAFF
.,.,TRBJ1-1,TRBV5-4,TGTGCCAGCAGCCAGGACAACGGCCAGAACACTGAAGCTTTCTTT,CASSQDNGQNTEAFF
.,.,TRBJ2-7,TRBV7-3,TGTGCCACCAGCAGAGACTTTTGGTGCTCCTACGAGCAGTACTTC,CATSRDFWCSYEQYF
.,.,TRBJ1-2,TRBV20-1,TGCAGTGCTAGTGATGGCTACACCTTC,CSASDGYTF
.,.,TRBJ2-7,TRBV20-1,TGCAGTGCTGGACCTTTTAGGAACGAGCAGTACTTC,CSAGPFRNEQYF
many,TRBD2,TRBJ2-2,TRBV7-7,TGTGCTAGCAGCCCGACTAGCGCGAACACCGGGGAGCTGTTTTTT,CASSPTSANTGELFF
.,.,TRBJ1-3,TRBV7-2,TGTGCCAGCAGCTTTAACGCGGGACCACAAAACGAGCAGTTT,CASSFNAGPQNEQF
many,.,TRBJ1-2,TRBV20-1,TGCAGTGCTCGTAAACGGGATGGCTCCGAGTATGGCTACACCTTC,CSARKRDGSEYGYTF
.,.,TRBJ2-1,TRBV7-8,TGTGCCAGCAGCTTACCAGGGGAGATTGGAGCTTACTTGTTCTTC,CASSLPGEIGAYLFF
many,.,TRBJ2-7,TRBV3-1,TGTGCCAGCAGCCAAGCTCATGGCGAGCAGTACTTC,CASSQAHGEQYF
many,TRBD1,TRBJ2-1,TRBV6-5,TGTGCCAGCAGTTACTCGAGGGGACAGGGGTCCTACAATGAGCAGTTCTTC,CASSYSRGQGSYNEQFF
once,TRBD1,TRBJ1-2,TRBV7-4,TGTGCCAGCAGCGTGGGGGGGACAGAGGGTTCTGGCTACACCTTC,CASSVGGTEGSGYTF
.,.,TRBJ2-5,TRBV19,TGTGCCAGTAGTATAGGAGGGGGGGGCCTCCAAGAGACCCAGTACTTC,CASSIGGGGLQETQYF